Listed below are T cell receptor beta chains from one sample, sequenced in a study of T cells in Graves' hyperthyroidism and ophthalmopathy. TCRdb analysed the multiplex PCR reads with MiXCR anew, one entry per CDR3 protein. The sample lists roughly 740,000 distinct CDR3 sequences; 15% to 20% were seen once. Sequencing was performed on blood. These receptors originate from a man in his late teens or twenties with Graves' hyperthyroidism. Both conserved end residues are part of each CDR3. Each record gives: J gene, D gene, V gene, clone size, CDR3 DNA, CDR3 protein. The D gene is left open where the match is weak. Expanded clones get a size class; other rows say once, few or many, or leave the size out.

>TRBJ2-7|TRBD1|TRBV27|few
TGTGCCAGCAGAGTCGAAGGACAGGTCCCCTACGAGCAGTACTTC
CASRVEGQVPYEQYF
>TRBJ2-3|.|TRBV15|.
TGTGCCACCAGCAGAGATTGGGGGTCTACAGATACGCAGTATTTT
CATSRDWGSTDTQYF
>TRBJ1-3|.|TRBV7-2|few
TGTGCCAGCAGCTTACGAACAGGGCCTGGAAACACCATATATTTT
CASSLRTGPGNTIYF
>TRBJ1-5|.|TRBV2|.
TGTGCCAGCGGAGTGGGTGCGGGGGGTGGTCAGCCCCAGCATTTT
CASGVGAGGGQPQHF
>TRBJ2-7|TRBD1|TRBV7-9|many
TGTGCCAGCAGTTTGACAGGGGACGAGCAGTACTTC
CASSLTGDEQYF
>TRBJ2-1|.|TRBV12-3/TRBV12-4|few
TGTGCCAGCAGCCCTCAGGGGAACTACAATGAGCAGTTCTTC
CASSPQGNYNEQFF
>TRBJ1-3|TRBD1|TRBV3-1|.
TGTGCCAGCAGCCGGCACCGGGACAGCGGACAAACCATATATTTT
CASSRHRDSGQTIYF
>TRBJ2-2|.|TRBV7-2|few
TGTGCCAGCTCTCGAACAGGGTTCACCGGGGAGCTGTTTTTT
CASSRTGFTGELFF
>TRBJ1-1|.|TRBV19|.
TGTGCCAGCAATGAGGTCAGGGGAACTGAAGCTTTCTTT
CASNEVRGTEAFF
>TRBJ2-6|.|TRBV7-2|few
TGTGCCAGCAGCCCAATCCGCTCTGGGGCCAACGTCCTGACTTTC
CASSPIRSGANVLTF
>TRBJ1-5|.|TRBV28|.
TGTGCCAGCACCGTAACCGGAAACAATCAGCCCCAGCATTTT
CASTVTGNNQPQHF
>TRBJ2-7|TRBD2|TRBV5-1|.
TGCGCCAGCAGCTCCGGTCCGCGGGAGGGCAGCTACGAGCAGTACTTC
CASSSGPREGSYEQYF
>TRBJ1-2|.|TRBV20-1|many
TGCAGTGCTAGAGACATGGACGGATATGGCTACACCTTC
CSARDMDGYGYTF
>TRBJ1-1|.|TRBV28|many
TGTGCCAGCAGTTTAAGCCCGGGACTCCTGAACACTGAAGCTTTCTTT
CASSLSPGLLNTEAFF
>TRBJ2-1|.|TRBV28|few
TGTGCCAGCAACCCTGGACAGTTAAGCAAGCAGTTCTTC
CASNPGQLSKQFF
>TRBJ2-2|TRBD1|TRBV28|.
TGTGCCAGCAGTATAACACAGGGGGCCACCGGGGAGCTGTTTTTT
CASSITQGATGELFF
>TRBJ1-1|.|TRBV6-6|many
TGTGCCAGCAGTTACTCGCCCTGGCGGTTCACTGAAGCTTTCTTT
CASSYSPWRFTEAFF
>TRBJ1-1|.|TRBV29-1|.
TGCAGCGCCCGGAGGGGGGGGACTGAAGCTTTCTTT
CSARRGGTEAFF
>TRBJ2-2|TRBD1|TRBV29-1|.
TGCAGCGCCGAAGCAGGGGGCGCGACCGGGGAGCTGTTTTTT
CSAEAGGATGELFF
>TRBJ2-7|.|TRBV28|many
TGTGCCAGCAGCCGACCCGAGGACGAGCAGTACTTC
CASSRPEDEQYF
>TRBJ1-1|TRBD1|TRBV2|few
TGTGCCGGCCAGGACAGGGAGTATAATGAAGCTTTCTTT
CAGQDREYNEAFF
>TRBJ1-5|.|TRBV4-3|few
TGCGCCAGCAGACCCTCTAGGGGGAGCAATCAGCCCCAGCATTTT
CASRPSRGSNQPQHF
>TRBJ2-1|.|TRBV4-2|.
TGTGCCAGCAGCCGGCGTGTGTCGGGAGCGTCGAATGAGCAGTTCTTC
CASSRRVSGASNEQFF
>TRBJ1-1|.|TRBV28|many
TGTGCCAGCAGTTTATTCGGGGGTGGCACTGAAGCTTTCTTT
CASSLFGGGTEAFF
>TRBJ2-1|TRBD2|TRBV11-1|few
TGTGCCAGCAGCTTGCCGGGACTAGCTCACCATGAGCAGTTCTTC
CASSLPGLAHHEQFF
>TRBJ2-1|.|TRBV19|.
TGTGCCAGTAGTCGGAGGGACAGATACAATGAGCAGTTCTTC
CASSRRDRYNEQFF
>TRBJ2-3|TRBD2|TRBV3-1|few
TGTGCCAGCAGCTCCCGGACTAGCGGGAGGGGCACAGATACGCAGTATTTT
CASSSRTSGRGTDTQYF